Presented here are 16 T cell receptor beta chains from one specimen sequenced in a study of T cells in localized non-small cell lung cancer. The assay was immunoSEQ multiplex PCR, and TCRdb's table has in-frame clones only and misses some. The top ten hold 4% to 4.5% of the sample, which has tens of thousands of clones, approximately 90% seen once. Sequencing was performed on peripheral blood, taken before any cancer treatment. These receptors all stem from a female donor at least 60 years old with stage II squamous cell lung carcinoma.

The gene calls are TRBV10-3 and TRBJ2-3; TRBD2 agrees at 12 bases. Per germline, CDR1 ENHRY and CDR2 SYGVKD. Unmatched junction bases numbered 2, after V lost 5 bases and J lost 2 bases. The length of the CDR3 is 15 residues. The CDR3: CAISTSGRSTDTQYF. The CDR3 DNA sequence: TGTGCCATCAGTACTAGCGGGAGGTCCACAGATACGCAGTATTTT.

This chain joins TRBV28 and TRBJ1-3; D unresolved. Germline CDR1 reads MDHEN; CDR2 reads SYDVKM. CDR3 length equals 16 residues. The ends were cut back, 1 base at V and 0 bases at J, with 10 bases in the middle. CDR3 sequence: CASSLSGPSSGNTIYF. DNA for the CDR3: TGTGCCAGCAGTTTATCCGGCCCGAGCTCTGGAAACACCATATATTTT. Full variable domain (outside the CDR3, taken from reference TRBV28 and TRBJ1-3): DVKVTQSSRYLVKRTGEKVFLECVQDMDHENMFWYRQDPGLGLRLIYFSYDVKMKEKGDIPEGYSVSREKKERFSLILESASTNQTSMYLCASSLSGPSSGNTIYFGEGSWLTVV.

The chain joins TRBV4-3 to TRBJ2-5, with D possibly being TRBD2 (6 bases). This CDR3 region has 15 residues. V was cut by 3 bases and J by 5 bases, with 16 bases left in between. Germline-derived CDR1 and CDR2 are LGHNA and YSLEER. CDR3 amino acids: CASSHRRGLGETQYF. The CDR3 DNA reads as TGCGCCAGCAGCCATCGGAGGGGCTTAGGGGAGACCCAGTACTTC.

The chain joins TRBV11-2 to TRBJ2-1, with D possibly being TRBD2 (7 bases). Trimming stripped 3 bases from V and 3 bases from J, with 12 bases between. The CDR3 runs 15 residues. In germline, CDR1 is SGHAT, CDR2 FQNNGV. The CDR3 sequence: CASSFRGADYNEQFF. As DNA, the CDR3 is TGTGCCAGCAGCTTCCGGGGGGCAGACTACAATGAGCAGTTCTTC.

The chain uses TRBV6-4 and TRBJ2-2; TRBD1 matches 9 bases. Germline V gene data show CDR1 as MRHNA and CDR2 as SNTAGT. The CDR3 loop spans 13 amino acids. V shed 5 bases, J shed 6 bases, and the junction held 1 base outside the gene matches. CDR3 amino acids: CASSRTGAGELFF. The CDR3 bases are TGTGCCAGCAGTAGGACAGGGGCCGGGGAGCTGTTTTTT.

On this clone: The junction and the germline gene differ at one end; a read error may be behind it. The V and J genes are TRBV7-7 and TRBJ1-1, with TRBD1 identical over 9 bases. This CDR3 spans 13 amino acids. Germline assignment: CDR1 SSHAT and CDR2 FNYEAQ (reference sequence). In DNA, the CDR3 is TGTGCTAGCAGCTTAAGGGACAGGGAGGTAGCTTTCTTT. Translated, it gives CASSLRDREVAFF.

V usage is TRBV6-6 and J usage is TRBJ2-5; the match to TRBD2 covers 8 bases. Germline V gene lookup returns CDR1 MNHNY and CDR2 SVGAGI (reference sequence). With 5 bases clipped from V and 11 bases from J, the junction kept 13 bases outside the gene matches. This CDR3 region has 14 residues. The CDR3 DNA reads TGTGCCAGCAGTAGCGGGAGTCTCGGTTTGAAGCAGTACTTC. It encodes CASSSGSLGLKQYF.

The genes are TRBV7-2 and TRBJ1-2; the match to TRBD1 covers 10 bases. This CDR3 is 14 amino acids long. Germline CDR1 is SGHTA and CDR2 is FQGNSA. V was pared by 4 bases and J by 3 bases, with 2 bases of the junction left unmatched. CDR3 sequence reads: CASSSTGGDYGYTF. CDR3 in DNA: TGTGCCAGCAGCTCGACAGGGGGCGACTATGGCTACACCTTC.

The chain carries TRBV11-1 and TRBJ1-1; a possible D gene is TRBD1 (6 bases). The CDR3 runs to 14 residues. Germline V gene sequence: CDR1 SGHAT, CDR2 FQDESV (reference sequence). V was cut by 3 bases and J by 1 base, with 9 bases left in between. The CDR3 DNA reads TGTGCCAGCAGCTTGATGACAGGGAACACTGAAGCTTTCTTT. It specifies CASSLMTGNTEAFF.

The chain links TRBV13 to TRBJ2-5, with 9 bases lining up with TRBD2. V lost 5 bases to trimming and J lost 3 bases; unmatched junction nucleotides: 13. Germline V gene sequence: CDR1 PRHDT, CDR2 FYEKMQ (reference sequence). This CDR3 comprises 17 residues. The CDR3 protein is CASSQVLLGGGEETQYF. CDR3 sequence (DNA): TGTGCCAGCAGCCAAGTCCTCCTCGGCGGGGGGGAAGAGACCCAGTACTTC.

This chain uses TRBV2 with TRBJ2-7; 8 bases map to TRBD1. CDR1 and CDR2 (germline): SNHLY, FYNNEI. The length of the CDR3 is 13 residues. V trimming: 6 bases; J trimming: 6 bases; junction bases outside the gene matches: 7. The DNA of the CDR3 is TGTGCCAGCAGAGAGACAGGGGTGACCGAGCAGTACTTC. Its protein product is CASRETGVTEQYF.

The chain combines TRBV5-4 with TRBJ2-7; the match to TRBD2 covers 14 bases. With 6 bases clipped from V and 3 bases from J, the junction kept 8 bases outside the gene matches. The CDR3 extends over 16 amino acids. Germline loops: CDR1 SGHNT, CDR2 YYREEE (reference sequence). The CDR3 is CASTAGLAGASYEQYF. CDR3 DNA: TGTGCCAGCACCGCGGGACTAGCGGGAGCAAGCTACGAGCAGTACTTC.

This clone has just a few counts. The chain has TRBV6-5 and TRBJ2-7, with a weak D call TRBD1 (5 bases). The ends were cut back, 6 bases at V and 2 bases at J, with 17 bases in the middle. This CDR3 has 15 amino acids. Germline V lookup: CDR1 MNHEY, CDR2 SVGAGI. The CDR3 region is CASSPTNRMTYEQYF. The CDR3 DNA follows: TGTGCCAGCAGCCCCACTAACAGGATGACCTACGAGCAGTACTTC.

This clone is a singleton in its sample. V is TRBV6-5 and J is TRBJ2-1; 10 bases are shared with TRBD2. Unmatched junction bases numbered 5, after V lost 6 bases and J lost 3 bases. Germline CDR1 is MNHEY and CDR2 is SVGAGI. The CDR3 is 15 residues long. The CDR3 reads CASSLTSGDYNEQFF. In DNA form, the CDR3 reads TGTGCCAGCAGCCTAACTAGCGGGGACTACAATGAGCAGTTCTTC.

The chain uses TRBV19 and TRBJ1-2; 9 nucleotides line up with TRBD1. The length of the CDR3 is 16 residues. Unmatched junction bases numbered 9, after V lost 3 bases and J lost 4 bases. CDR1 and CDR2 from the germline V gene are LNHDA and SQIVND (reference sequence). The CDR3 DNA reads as TGTGCCAGTAGTATGGATACGGACAGGGGAGGCTATGGCTACACCTTC. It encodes CASSMDTDRGGYGYTF.

The CDR3 protein is CAIAEVKDEKLFF. CDR3 nucleotide sequence: TGTGCCATCGCCGAGGTAAAGGATGAAAAACTGTTTTTT. The V gene is TRBV10-3, the J gene TRBJ1-4, with D hard to call. Germline V gives CDR1 ENHRY, CDR2 SYGVKD. The CDR3 has 13 amino acids. Trimming shortened V by 8 bases and J by 6 bases, and 13 bases separated the two germline ends.